What follows are 8 T cell receptor beta chains derived from one specimen sequenced in a study of blood T cells in healthy people across ages. A sample-barcoded 5' primer and a J-beta primer mix were used in a second PCR of about 7 to 12 cycles. MiXCR, applied by TCRdb to the 5' RACE reads, yields one record per CDR3 protein. The table lists about 1,500,000 distinct CDR3 sequences, 28% of them singletons. Sequenced material: blood. The source is a woman aged 30 to 39 in good health.

This chain links TRBV5-6 with TRBJ2-7; 7 bases match TRBD1. This CDR3 comprises 13 residues. V lost 6 bases, J lost 2 bases, and 5 bases stayed unmatched. Germline CDR1 reads SGHDT; CDR2 reads YYEEEE. The CDR3 region is CASTGTAPYEQYF. CDR3 in DNA: TGTGCCAGCACCGGGACAGCTCCCTACGAGCAGTACTTC.

This clonotype showed up just a few times. The genes are TRBV28 and TRBJ2-3; D is uncertain. The CDR3 has 14 residues. Trimming left V 8 bases short and J 2 bases short, with 14 bases between. Per germline, CDR1 MDHEN and CDR2 SYDVKM. CDR3 loop: CASSPGDYTDTQYF. CDR3 coding DNA: TGTGCCAGCTCCCCCGGAGATTACACAGATACGCAGTATTTT.

This chain uses TRBV9 with TRBJ1-2, with a possible D match to TRBD1 (5 bases). CDR1 and CDR2 from the germline V gene are SGDLS and YYNGEE. Trimming took off 0 bases at V and 0 bases at J, with 9 bases between the two ends. The CDR3 is 15 amino acids. Here the CDR3 reads CASSVATAANYGYTF. In nucleotides, the CDR3 is TGTGCCAGCAGCGTAGCGACAGCAGCTAACTATGGCTACACCTTC.

This rearrangement joins TRBV12-3 or TRBV12-4 to TRBJ1-5, with 8 bases matching TRBD1. The DNA end favors TRBJ2-3, so the J call may be wrong. This CDR3 contains 14 residues. The CDR3 DNA reads TGTGCCAGCACCAAGGACAGGGTCGATCAGCCCCAGTATTTT. This encodes CASTKDRVDQPQYF.

The CDR3 sequence is CASSPGASGGTGELFF. DNA of the CDR3: TGTGCCAGCTCTCCCGGAGCTAGCGGGGGCACCGGGGAGCTGTTTTTT. The chain employs TRBV2 and TRBJ2-2, with 10 bases lining up with TRBD2. The CDR3 has 16 residues. V dropped 8 bases and J dropped 4; count of bases not matched to a gene: 10. Looked up from germline, CDR1 is SNHLY and CDR2 is FYNNEI.

This rearrangement joins TRBV10-3 to TRBJ1-5, with D unresolved. CDR1 and CDR2 from the germline V gene are ENHRY and SYGVKD. The CDR3 sequence is 13 residues long. Trimming left V 3 bases short and J 7 bases short, with 10 bases between. In DNA, the CDR3 is TGTGCCATCAGTGATTCCTCGGGCCAGCCCCAGCATTTT. Translating gives CAISDSSGQPQHF.

In the case of this clonotype: This may be a read error, as it is one base from a much larger clone. The chain has TRBV29-1 and TRBJ2-7; no reliable D call. CDR1 and CDR2 (germline): SQVTM, ANQGSEA. The CDR3 covers 12 residues. CDR3 loop: CGVVLGSREQYF. The CDR3 nucleotides read TGCGGCGTTGTATTGGGATCGAGAGAGCAGTACTTC.

In its sample, this clonotype was seen a few times. J is TRBJ2-5 and V is TRBV11-3; 14 bases line up with TRBD2. The CDR3 loop spans 16 amino acids. The germline V gene encodes CDR1 SGHNT and CDR2 YENEEA. Trimming at V came to 5 bases and at J to 4 bases, leaving 6 bases not matched to a gene. The DNA of the CDR3 is TGTGCCAGCAGCATAAGGACTAGCGGGGGGCGAGAGACCCAGTACTTC. Residues: CASSIRTSGGRETQYF.